These 28 T cell receptor beta chains came from one sample sequenced in a study of Ad26.COV2.S vaccination and SARS-CoV-2 variants. Profiled with immunoSEQ multiplex PCR; TCRdb holds only in-frame clones, not every one. This repertoire shows nearly 400,000 clones, roughly 90% found once; its top ten account for 1.9%. Treatment indicated: 15 to 20 received Ad26.COV2.S at low or high dose, single or two shots; roughly five received placebo; per-sample allocation not given. Samples analyzed were those drawn on day 63 after the first vaccine or placebo injection. The sample was peripheral blood, taken in a trial of Ad26.COV2.S vaccine versus placebo. The receptors here all came from a person aged 18-60 years who received the Ad26.COV2.S COVID-19 vaccine or a placebo.

The chain recombines TRBV15 with TRBJ1-6; D remains unclear. The CDR3 has 14 residues. The V end lost 1 base, the J end lost 7 bases, and 8 bases lay between the germline ends. Germline V gene data show CDR1 as LNHNV and CDR2 as YYDKDF (reference sequence). CDR3: CATSRAGRNSPLHF. The CDR3 region has the DNA TGTGCCACCAGCAGAGCGGGGAGAAATTCACCCCTCCACTTT.

The chain recombines TRBV7-2 with TRBJ2-1; D remains unclear. Deletions cut 1 base from V and 6 bases from J, with 1 base between. The CDR3 spans 11 residues. Germline CDR1 SGHTA, CDR2 FQGNSA. The DNA of the CDR3 is TGTGCCAGCAGCTTAGGCAATGAGCAGTTCTTC. Translated: CASSLGNEQFF.

The chain recombines TRBV6-5 with TRBJ1-2, with D tentatively TRBD1 (5 bases). Trimming left V 8 bases short and J 5 bases short, with 15 bases between. This CDR3 region has 13 residues. Germline-derived CDR1 and CDR2 are MNHEY and SVGAGI. CDR3 region: CASGDGGIYGYTF. CDR3 in DNA: TGTGCCAGCGGGGACGGTGGGATTTATGGCTACACCTTC.

The chain has TRBV7-3 and TRBJ2-3; weak D call: TRBD2 (5 bases). CDR3 length: 19 residues. CDR1 is SGHTA, CDR2 FQGTGA, per germline. Trimming removed 1 base at V and 2 bases at J, with 22 bases between. The CDR3 sequence: CASSLSRRGPPTNTDTQYF. The CDR3 DNA sequence: TGTGCCAGCAGCTTAAGTCGCCGGGGTCCTCCTACAAACACAGATACGCAGTATTTT.

This CDR3 reads CASSQERLYEQYF. In DNA form, the CDR3 reads TGCGCCAGCAGCCAGGAAAGGCTCTACGAGCAGTACTTC. This sequence joins TRBV4-1 and TRBJ2-7; D remains ambiguous. The CDR3 totals 13 residues. V lost 3 bases and J 3 bases, leaving 9 bases between the germline ends. The germline gives CDR1 MGHRA, CDR2 YSYEKL.

The chain combines TRBV12-3 or TRBV12-4 with TRBJ2-5; 7 bases fit TRBD2. CDR3 size: 13 residues. With 6 bases clipped from V and 7 bases from J, the junction kept 8 bases outside the gene matches. As DNA, the CDR3 is TGTGCCAGCAGCCGTGGGGGGGAGGGGACCCAGTACTTC. Protein: CASSRGGEGTQYF.

The rearrangement joins TRBV28 to TRBJ1-5, with a possible D match to TRBD1 (5 bases). The CDR3 consists of 16 residues. The germline V gene has CDR1 MDHEN and CDR2 SYDVKM. Trimming took off 3 bases at V and 6 bases at J, with 18 bases between the two ends. The CDR3 DNA sequence: TGTGCCAGCAGTTTGCCCCCAGCCAGGGCCGGTCAGCCCCAGCATTTT. It specifies CASSLPPARAGQPQHF.

In regard to this clone: This same CDR3 is encoded by further DNA sequences in the sample. V and J are TRBV11-3 and TRBJ2-7; 10 bases are shared with TRBD1. With 5 bases clipped from V and 1 base from J, the junction kept 2 bases outside the gene matches. The V gene's germline CDR1 is SGHNT and CDR2 YENEEA. This CDR3 has 14 residues. The CDR3 DNA reads as TGTGCCAGCAGCCGGGACAGGGGATCCTACGAGCAGTACTTC. Its protein is CASSRDRGSYEQYF.

This clone was observed a few times. The V and J genes are TRBV7-9 and TRBJ1-1; 7 bases fit TRBD1. CDR1 is SEHNR, CDR2 FQNEAQ, per germline (reference sequence). J gave up 0 bases and V 7 bases, and 11 bases lay outside the gene matches. The CDR3 is 16 amino acids. CDR3 coding DNA: TGTGCCAGCACCCGACAGGGAGGTTTGATGAACACTGAAGCTTTCTTT. Its translation: CASTRQGGLMNTEAFF.

The chain combines TRBV28 with TRBJ2-1; no definite D call. V lost 6 bases and J lost 9, with 12 bases in between. The CDR3 runs to 12 residues. Germline CDR1 reads MDHEN; CDR2 reads SYDVKM. The CDR3 coding sequence is TGTGCCAGCAGCCCTCGACCGACTGAGCAGTTCTTC. Protein: CASSPRPTEQFF.

The chain is built from TRBV6-2 or TRBV6-3 and TRBJ2-2, with a tentative D call TRBD2 (5 bases). The CDR3 is made up of 19 amino acids. V lost 0 bases and J lost 5, with 22 bases in between. CDR1 MNHEY and CDR2 SVGEGT come from the germline V gene. The CDR3 DNA sequence: TGTGCCAGCAGTTACTCGACATCGGGCAGGAGGTTATATACCGGGGAGCTGTTTTTT. Its protein is CASSYSTSGRRLYTGELFF.

V and J are TRBV11-3 and TRBJ2-5; 7 bases fit TRBD1. The CDR3 sequence is 19 residues long. The trim removed 0 bases at V and 5 bases at J, leaving 18 bases unmatched. CDR1 is SGHNT, CDR2 YENEEA, per germline. In nucleotides, the CDR3 is TGTGCCAGCAGCTTAGATCCCTTCGTAGACAGGGCCGGTGGGGAGACCCAGTACTTC. It specifies CASSLDPFVDRAGGETQYF.

The DNA for the CDR3 is TGTGCCACTACCCCGGCCGGAGGGCCAGGTAATGAGCAGTTCTTC. This encodes CATTPAGGPGNEQFF. This sequence joins TRBV6-5 and TRBJ2-1; possibly TRBD2 for D (6 bases). CDR1 is MNHEY, CDR2 SVGAGI, per germline. V gave up 10 bases and J gave up 7 bases, with 23 bases separating them. The CDR3 spans 15 residues.

The gene calls are TRBV7-9 and TRBJ1-6; D is possibly TRBD1 (6 bases). The CDR3 consists of 16 residues. Trimming shortened V by 2 bases and J by 8 bases, and 16 bases separated the two germline ends. Per the germline V gene, CDR1 is SEHNR and CDR2 is FQNEAQ (reference sequence). The CDR3 region is CASSLPREEGDSPLHF. The CDR3, as DNA: TGTGCCAGCAGCTTACCCCGCGAGGAGGGGGATTCACCCCTCCACTTT.

J is TRBJ1-3 and V is TRBV21-1; the table gives TRBD1 as D, unverified against the DNA. TRBV21-1 is a known pseudogene. There are 19 residues in the CDR3. The CDR3 coding sequence is TGTGCCAGCAGCCAAGGGCCCGGTAAAAGGGACATCTCTGGAAACACCATATATTTT. It specifies CASSQGPGKRDISGNTIYF.

The chain recombines TRBV28 with TRBJ1-5; TRBD1 is a possible D gene (6 bases). Germline V lookup: CDR1 MDHEN, CDR2 SYDVKM. Trimming cost V 7 bases and J 3 bases, with 13 bases left between them. The CDR3 is made up of 14 amino acids. CDR3 amino acids: CASTPGGPNQPQHF. In nucleotides, the CDR3 is TGTGCCAGCACCCCCGGGGGGCCCAATCAGCCCCAGCATTTT.

This clone showed up just once. The chain couples TRBV6-6 to TRBJ1-4, with TRBD1 identical over 7 bases. Germline V gene sequence: CDR1 MNHNY, CDR2 SVGAGI (reference sequence). The trim removed 4 bases at V and 4 bases at J, leaving 6 bases unmatched. This CDR3 is 15 amino acids long. The CDR3 region is CASSSQTGLNEKLFF. The CDR3 DNA follows: TGTGCCAGCAGTTCTCAGACAGGGCTTAATGAAAAACTGTTTTTT.

V and J are TRBV19 and TRBJ2-3; D is undetermined. Per the germline V gene, CDR1 is LNHDA and CDR2 is SQIVND (reference sequence). V was shortened by 9 bases and J by 1 base, with 8 bases between the two germline ends. CDR3 size: 12 residues. The CDR3 nucleotides are TGTGCCAGCGGGTGGGGCACAGATACGCAGTATTTT. Protein: CASGWGTDTQYF.

CDR3 sequence (DNA): TGTGCCACCAGTGATACGCCTGGGGCAACTAATGAAAAACTGTTTTTT. Translated, it gives CATSDTPGATNEKLFF. The chain joins TRBV24-1 to TRBJ1-4; no firm D call. The CDR3 extends over 16 amino acids. CDR1 and CDR2 from the germline V gene are KGHDR and SFDVKD. V dropped 3 bases and J dropped 0 bases, with 10 bases sitting between them.

This sequence joins TRBV2 and TRBJ1-2; 8 nucleotides line up with TRBD1. The CDR3 runs 16 residues. Germline loops: CDR1 SNHLY, CDR2 FYNNEI. V shed 7 bases, J shed 8 bases, and the junction held 18 bases outside the gene matches. In DNA, the CDR3 is TGTGCCAGCATCCGAGTCCCTACAAAACAGGGGGGAGGCTACACCTTC. This gives the protein CASIRVPTKQGGGYTF.

The chain recombines TRBV10-3 with TRBJ1-5, with a possible D match to TRBD1 (5 bases). The CDR3 length is 17 residues. The germline V gene encodes CDR1 ENHRY and CDR2 SYGVKD. V was pared by 0 bases and J by 5 bases, with 17 bases between. The CDR3, as DNA: TGTGCCATCAGTGAGTCCCTAACGCCGGGGCCCGATCAGCCCCAGCATTTT. Translating it yields CAISESLTPGPDQPQHF.

The CDR3 protein is CSVGQANNYGYTF. DNA of the CDR3: TGCAGCGTTGGACAGGCGAATAACTATGGCTACACCTTC. The V and J genes are TRBV29-1 and TRBJ1-2; tentative D call: TRBD1 (6 bases). The CDR3 runs to 13 residues. The germline V and J ends were trimmed by 4 bases and 1 base, with 10 bases remaining between them. In germline, CDR1 is SQVTM, CDR2 ANQGSEA. The variable domain in full, completed from reference TRBV29-1 and TRBJ1-2, reads SAVISQKPSRDICQRGTSLTIQCQVDSQVTMMFWYRQQPGQSLTLIATANQGSEATYESGFVIDKFPISRPNLTFSTLTVSNMSPEDSSIYLCSVGQANNYGYTFGSGTRLTVV.

The chain employs TRBV3-1 (or the pseudogene TRBV3-2) and TRBJ1-6; D perhaps matches TRBD1 (6 bases). The CDR3 runs 15 residues. V was cut by 5 bases and J by 9 bases, with 17 bases left in between. Per germline, CDR1 LGHDT and CDR2 YNNKEL (reference sequence). The CDR3 coding sequence is TGTGCCAGCAGCGCACAGGGAGCTATTAGTTCACCCCTCCACTTT. Translating gives CASSAQGAISSPLHF.

This sequence joins TRBV11-2 and TRBJ1-1; D is unclear. This CDR3 has 16 residues. The germline gives CDR1 SGHAT, CDR2 FQNNGV. V was clipped by 5 bases and J by 7 bases, with 23 bases between them. The CDR3 DNA reads TGTGCCAGCAGCCCGGGCAGAGGAGGTCGGGTGGATGAAGCTTTCTTT. Translation gives CASSPGRGGRVDEAFF.

The chain has TRBV6-5 and TRBJ1-1; D ambiguous. Germline V CDR1 and CDR2: MNHEY, SVGAGI. The CDR3 length is 15 residues. Trimming shortened V by 5 bases and J by 4 bases, and 17 bases separated the two germline ends. The chain's CDR3 is CASSQYGGVGTEAFF. CDR3 bases: TGTGCCAGCAGTCAATACGGCGGGGTGGGCACTGAAGCTTTCTTT.

This clone came up once. This rearrangement joins TRBV13 to TRBJ2-5, with TRBD2 identical over 8 bases. V lost 5 bases, J lost 5 bases, and 13 bases stayed unmatched. Germline V gene sequence: CDR1 PRHDT, CDR2 FYEKMQ (reference sequence). The CDR3 is made up of 16 amino acids. CDR3 sequence reads: CASSVPREAGGETQYF. CDR3 DNA: TGTGCCAGCAGCGTTCCCAGAGAGGCGGGAGGTGAGACCCAGTACTTC.

In nucleotides, the CDR3 is TGTGCCAGCAGTTACAGTTCGACAGGGGCTTACGAGCAGTACTTC. Protein sequence: CASSYSSTGAYEQYF. The V and J genes are TRBV6-5 and TRBJ2-7, with 8 bases that match TRBD1. V lost 2 bases to trimming and J lost 4 bases; unmatched junction nucleotides: 7. Germline loops: CDR1 MNHEY, CDR2 SVGAGI. This CDR3 comprises 15 residues.

This sequence joins TRBV28 and TRBJ1-1, with a tentative D call TRBD1 (5 bases). CDR3 length: 13 residues. V was shortened by 5 bases and J by 4 bases, with 11 bases between the two germline ends. Germline assignment: CDR1 MDHEN and CDR2 SYDVKM. CDR3 protein: CASSRGGVTEAFF. The CDR3 nucleotides read TGTGCCAGCAGTCGCGGGGGGGTCACTGAAGCTTTCTTT.